The TCR beta chain described here comes from a study of shared clonotypes between healthy human individuals. At the level of the study: CD8 memory received one plate per donor, CD8 naive two, CD4 memory three and CD4 naive three.

Germline CDR1 KGHSH, CDR2 LQKENI. The CDR3 length is 14 residues. V dropped 4 bases and J dropped 6 bases, with 12 bases sitting between them. On this clone: Its cognate antigen is unknown.

Repertoires were generated with immunoSEQ multiplex PCR, while TCRdb's copy carries only in-frame clones and drops some. The repertoire consists of around 2.5 million clones, with approximately 94% occurring once and the leading ten covering about 0.39%. The donors, all of them Caucasian adults, lived in Nashville, Tennessee. Points from the study as a whole: Donors were few, which limited the genetic and exposure-history diversity represented.

Material: naive CD4+ T cells from PBMCs. Specified subset: CD45RA+ positively selected. The V and J genes are TRBV18 and TRBJ2-2, with D maybe TRBD1 (7 bases). The TCR sequence derives from a man younger than 35 in good health. Some clones in this sample may be carry-over from other donors' samples. The CDR3 coding sequence is TGTGCCAGCTCACTGCGGGACAGCGCCGGGGAGCTGTTTTTT. Protein sequence: CASSLRDSAGELFF.